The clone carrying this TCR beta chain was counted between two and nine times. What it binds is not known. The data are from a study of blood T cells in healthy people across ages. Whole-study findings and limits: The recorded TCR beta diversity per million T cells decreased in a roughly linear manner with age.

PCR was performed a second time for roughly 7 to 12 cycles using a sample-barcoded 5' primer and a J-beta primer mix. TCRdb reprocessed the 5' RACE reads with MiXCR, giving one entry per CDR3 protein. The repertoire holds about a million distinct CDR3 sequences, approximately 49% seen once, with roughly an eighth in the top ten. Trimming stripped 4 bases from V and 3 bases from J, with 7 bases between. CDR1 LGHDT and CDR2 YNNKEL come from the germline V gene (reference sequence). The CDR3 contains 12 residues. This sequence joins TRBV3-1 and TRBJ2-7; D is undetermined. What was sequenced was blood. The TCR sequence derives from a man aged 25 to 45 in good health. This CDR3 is CASSRVGYEQYF. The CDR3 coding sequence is TGTGCCAGCAGCCGGGTCGGCTACGAGCAGTACTTC.